These 27 T cell receptor beta chains were sequenced from one sample in a study of T cell responses to AZD1222 COVID-19 vaccine. TCRdb's copy holds only in-frame clones and misses some; the assay was immunoSEQ multiplex PCR. Of over 150,000 clones listed, about 92% are singletons. The sample consisted of peripheral blood, taken on day 0 of AZD1222 vaccination. The source is an adult in good health.

V and J are TRBV14 and TRBJ1-1; the match to TRBD1 covers 8 bases. V lost 1 base to trimming and J lost 9 bases; unmatched junction nucleotides: 13. The germline V gene encodes CDR1 SGHDN and CDR2 FVKESK. CDR3 length equals 16 residues. The DNA of the CDR3 is TGTGCCAGCAGCCAAGGGATGGCAGGGGGCGGTGGGAAAGCTTTCTTT. This encodes CASSQGMAGGGGKAFF.

The J gene is TRBJ2-5, the V gene TRBV5-1, with 9 bases matching TRBD1. Losses at the gene ends were 2 bases for V and 4 bases for J; bases not matched to a gene: 3. CDR1 and CDR2 (germline): SGHRS, YFSETQ. The CDR3 length is 14 residues. CDR3 amino acids: CASSLQGAGETQYF. CDR3 sequence (DNA): TGCGCCAGCAGCTTACAGGGGGCCGGAGAGACCCAGTACTTC.

This chain joins TRBV6-6 and TRBJ1-5; D might be TRBD1 (6 bases). This CDR3 is built from 12 residues. The V gene lost 7 bases and the J gene lost 6 bases, with 10 bases spanning the gap. In germline, CDR1 is MNHNY, CDR2 SVGAGI (reference sequence). The CDR3 region has the DNA TGTGCCAGCAACAGGGAGGGTCAGCCCCAGCATTTT. Translating it yields CASNREGQPQHF.

The rearrangement joins TRBV2 to TRBJ2-7; 7 nucleotides line up with TRBD1. CDR1 SNHLY and CDR2 FYNNEI come from the germline V gene. V lost 6 bases to trimming and J lost 1 base; unmatched junction nucleotides: 6. This CDR3 is 14 amino acids long. CDR3 sequence: CASRRGLSSYEQYF. CDR3 DNA: TGTGCCAGCAGGAGGGGGCTGAGTTCCTACGAGCAGTACTTC.

This chain joins TRBV18 and TRBJ2-1; D unclear. Germline V gives CDR1 KGHSH, CDR2 LQKENI. This CDR3 is 16 amino acids long. V shed 4 bases and J shed 0 bases, with 13 bases lying between them. The CDR3 bases are TGTGCCAGCTCACTCGGTGCAGAGATCTCCTACAATGAGCAGTTCTTC. It codes for CASSLGAEISYNEQFF.

The chain has TRBV9 and TRBJ1-2; D call uncertain. This CDR3 is built from 14 residues. Germline V gene sequence: CDR1 SGDLS, CDR2 YYNGEE. V dropped 4 bases and J dropped 3 bases, with 13 bases sitting between them. DNA for the CDR3: TGTGCCAGCAGCATTGGGGAAAGCGACTATGGCTACACCTTC. This encodes CASSIGESDYGYTF.

A note on this clone: At one of its ends the junction is not consistent with the germline gene, which may arise from a read error. This rearrangement joins TRBV13 to TRBJ2-7; 8 bases agree with TRBD2. This CDR3 spans 15 amino acids. CDR1 is PRHDT and CDR2 is FYEKMQ in the germline V gene (reference sequence). CDR3 in amino acids: CASSPSPWTSSNALF. The CDR3 bases are TGTGCCAGCAGCCCGTCGCCCTGGACTAGCTCGAATGCGCTCTTC.

V usage is TRBV18 and J usage is TRBJ2-3; D could derive from TRBD1 or TRBD2 (5 bases each). V dropped 2 bases and J dropped 6 bases, with 15 bases sitting between them. Germline loops: CDR1 KGHSH, CDR2 LQKENI. The CDR3 is made up of 15 amino acids. The CDR3 region has the DNA TGTGCCAGCTCACCAAGACTCACCGGGACGGATACGCAGTATTTT. This translates into CASSPRLTGTDTQYF.

The sample holds one count of this clone. The chain couples TRBV7-9 to TRBJ2-7; 12 positions match TRBD2. Germline V lookup: CDR1 SEHNR, CDR2 FQNEAQ (reference sequence). The CDR3 consists of 19 residues. V lost 5 bases to trimming and J lost 0 bases; unmatched junction nucleotides: 14. The CDR3 reads CASSTRLAGVIVDSYEQYF. Here the CDR3 DNA reads TGTGCCAGCAGCACCCGACTAGCGGGAGTAATAGTGGACTCCTACGAGCAGTACTTC.

The chain joins TRBV2 to TRBJ1-4; a weak D match, TRBD1 (5 bases). The CDR3 totals 16 residues. Germline V gives CDR1 SNHLY, CDR2 FYNNEI. Trimming left V 7 bases short and J 0 bases short, with 15 bases between. In DNA, the CDR3 is TGTGCCAGCACCCGAACGGTGACAGCAACTAATGAAAAACTGTTTTTT. This encodes CASTRTVTATNEKLFF.

In DNA, the CDR3 is TGTGCCAGCAGTGACTCGGAGTCCGGGGAGCTGTTTTTT. Protein product: CASSDSESGELFF. The chain joins TRBV6-4 to TRBJ2-2; D gene ambiguous. The CDR3 length is 13 residues. Germline V gene lookup returns CDR1 MRHNA and CDR2 SNTAGT. Trimming removed 0 bases at V and 6 bases at J, with 5 bases between.

In its sample, this clone was seen once. The CDR3 coding sequence is TGTGCCAGCAGTTCTTGGGTTAGCGAAAAACTGTTTTTT. Amino acid sequence: CASSSWVSEKLFF. V is TRBV12-3 or TRBV12-4 and J is TRBJ1-4; D call uncertain. The CDR3 contains 13 residues. With 4 bases removed from V and 8 bases from J, the gap between germline ends came to 11 bases.

The V gene is TRBV12-5, the J gene TRBJ1-1, with D hard to call. The CDR3 covers 13 residues. From germline, CDR1 is LGHNT and CDR2 FRNRAP. Trimming took off 5 bases at V and 8 bases at J, with 15 bases between the two ends. The CDR3 DNA is TGTGCTAGTGGTCCCCAATATACTTCGGAAGCTTTCTTT. Encoded protein: CASGPQYTSEAFF.

The chain carries TRBV5-4 and TRBJ2-5; no definite D call. Germline values: CDR1 SGHNT, CDR2 YYREEE (reference sequence). The V end was cut by 3 bases, the J end by 5 bases, with 11 bases between. This CDR3 region has 13 residues. The CDR3 nucleotides read TGTGCCAGCAGCTCTGTCCAGGACGAGACCCAGTACTTC. Translation gives CASSSVQDETQYF.

The chain employs TRBV27 and TRBJ1-2; D is perhaps TRBD1 (5 bases). The germline CDR1 and CDR2 sequences are MNHEY and SMNVEV (reference sequence). The CDR3 extends over 15 amino acids. The ends were cut back, 4 bases at V and 2 bases at J, with 14 bases in the middle. The CDR3 loop is CASSSGPFGNYGYTF. The CDR3 DNA reads as TGTGCCAGCAGTTCGGGACCGTTCGGCAACTATGGCTACACCTTC.

This chain uses TRBV7-9 with TRBJ1-6; 8 bases fit TRBD1. The V gene end was trimmed by 7 bases and the J gene end by 10 bases; junction bases not matched to a gene: 12. CDR1 and CDR2 from the germline V gene are SEHNR and FQNEAQ (reference sequence). The CDR3 has 15 amino acids. The CDR3 bases are TGTGCCAGCACCCCGCAGGGGGCCGCCGAATCACCCCTCCACTTT. Residues: CASTPQGAAESPLHF.

This clone was seen a handful of times. This chain connects TRBV6-5 to TRBJ2-1; 9 positions agree with TRBD1. The CDR3 covers 15 residues. Germline CDR1 is MNHEY and CDR2 is SVGAGI. V shed 6 bases and J 7 bases; nucleotides not matched to a gene: 10. The CDR3 loop is CASREYRGLINEQFF. As DNA, the CDR3 is TGTGCCAGCAGGGAGTACAGGGGGCTTATAAATGAGCAGTTCTTC.

CDR3 nucleotide sequence: TGTGCCAGCAGATCCGGAACCAGGGGTCGGAGTGAAAAACTGTTTTTT. Amino acids: CASRSGTRGRSEKLFF. This chain connects TRBV7-2 to TRBJ1-4; TRBD1 might be the D (6 bases). Germline V gives CDR1 SGHTA, CDR2 FQGNSA. The germline V and J ends were trimmed by 6 bases and 7 bases, with 21 bases remaining between them. The CDR3 consists of 16 residues.

The chain combines TRBV30 with TRBJ2-7; D unclear. This CDR3 region has 14 residues. The V gene's germline CDR1 is GTSNPN and CDR2 SVGIG (reference sequence). V lost 0 bases and J 0 bases, leaving 9 bases between the germline ends. The CDR3 bases are TGTGCCTGGAGTGTTCTCGACGGCTCCTACGAGCAGTACTTC. Its translation is CAWSVLDGSYEQYF.

The V and J genes are TRBV10-3 and TRBJ1-1; perhaps TRBD1 as D (5 bases). With 3 bases removed from V and 7 bases from J, the gap between germline ends came to 12 bases. CDR1 and CDR2 (germline): ENHRY, SYGVKD. This CDR3 is 13 amino acids long. The CDR3 sequence: CAISDRDVLEAFF. In nucleotides, the CDR3 is TGTGCCATCAGTGACAGGGATGTCCTTGAAGCTTTCTTT.

J is TRBJ1-5 and V is TRBV27, with D possibly TRBD1 on 5 matching bases. V was clipped by 6 bases and J by 4 bases, with 16 bases between them. This CDR3 has 15 amino acids. Germline values: CDR1 MNHEY, CDR2 SMNVEV (reference sequence). In nucleotides, the CDR3 is TGTGCCAGCAGCCCTGAGGCAGGGTTTAATCAGCCCCAGCATTTT. Amino acid sequence: CASSPEAGFNQPQHF.

This clone was picked up a small number of times. This chain connects TRBV28 to TRBJ2-3; 11 bases match TRBD2. Trimming at V came to 8 bases and at J to 2 bases, leaving 9 bases not matched to a gene. Germline-derived CDR1 and CDR2 are MDHEN and SYDVKM. The CDR3 loop spans 16 amino acids. The CDR3: CASGTSGGPYTDTQYF. As DNA, the CDR3 is TGTGCCAGCGGTACTAGCGGGGGACCCTACACAGATACGCAGTATTTT.

The rearrangement links TRBV6-4 to TRBJ2-1; D may correspond to TRBD1 or TRBD2 (6 bases each). V was clipped by 5 bases and J by 0 bases, with 11 bases between them. Germline V gene lookup returns CDR1 MRHNA and CDR2 SNTAGT. The CDR3 consists of 15 residues. CDR3 bases: TGTGCCAGCAGTCCCGGGGGCCACTCCTACAATGAGCAGTTCTTC. Translating gives CASSPGGHSYNEQFF.

The chain combines TRBV2 with TRBJ1-5; D is perhaps TRBD1 (5 bases). The CDR3 consists of 16 residues. Germline-derived CDR1 and CDR2 are SNHLY and FYNNEI. V was shortened by 3 bases and J by 2 bases, with 14 bases between the two germline ends. Written as DNA, the CDR3 is TGTGCCAGCAGTGATGCAGAGGGGTTTGGCAATCAGCCCCAGCATTTT. Translated, it gives CASSDAEGFGNQPQHF.

The CDR3 coding sequence is TGTGCCAGCAGCTCTATCCCGGGAGGGGTAGAGACCCAGTACTTC. Translated, it gives CASSSIPGGVETQYF. The chain couples TRBV3-1 (or the pseudogene TRBV3-2) to TRBJ2-5; TRBD2 matches at 8 bases. J gave up 4 bases and V 5 bases, and 9 bases lay outside the gene matches. Per germline, CDR1 LGHDT and CDR2 YNNKEL (reference sequence). The CDR3 is 15 amino acids.

This clone has just one count. The chain links TRBV28 to TRBJ2-5; D is possibly TRBD1 or TRBD2 (6 bases each). The V end lost 4 bases, the J end lost 7 bases, and 13 bases lay between the germline ends. The CDR3 contains 13 residues. Germline V lookup: CDR1 MDHEN, CDR2 SYDVKM. DNA of the CDR3: TGTGCCAGCAGTTGGAGGGGGAGAGGGACCCAGTACTTC. Translating it yields CASSWRGRGTQYF.

CDR3 loop: CSAGGPVGYTF. The CDR3 DNA is TGCAGTGCTGGGGGCCCAGTAGGCTACACCTTC. This chain links TRBV20-1 with TRBJ1-2; D is possibly TRBD1 (6 bases). Per germline, CDR1 DFQATT and CDR2 SNEGSKA (reference sequence). V was clipped by 5 bases and J by 8 bases, with 12 bases between them. This CDR3 comprises 11 residues.